Listed below are T cell receptor beta chains from one sample, sequenced in a study of human T cells and chemical hapten exposure. One entry per CDR3 protein, called by TCRdb with MiXCR from the RACE reads. The sample shows roughly 190,000 distinct CDR3 sequences, under 25% of them seen only once. This specimen was whole blood, taken in connection with sensitization to the hapten diphenylcyclopropenone (DPC). These receptors came from a woman aged 50 to 65 with alopecia areata. Some clones in this sample may be carry-over from other donors' samples. Both conserved end residues are part of each CDR3. The D gene is left open where the match is weak. A row's size may be missing; if present it is once, few, many or a size class.

few TRBJ1-1 . TRBV11-2 CASSLAGLKTLNTEAFF TGTGCCAGCAGCTTAGCTGGGCTGAAGACCTTGAACACTGAAGCTTTCTTT
few TRBJ2-1 . TRBV11-2 CASNSGTWTNRSYNEQFF TGTGCCAGCAACTCCGGGACGTGGACGAACCGCTCCTACAATGAGCAGTTCTTC
few TRBJ2-3 . TRBV2 CASSEADRLVWADTQYF TGTGCCAGCAGTGAAGCGGACAGATTGGTTTGGGCAGATACGCAGTATTTT
many TRBJ2-1 TRBD2 TRBV6-5 CASSPRLAGGPEQFF TGTGCCAGCAGTCCCCGACTAGCGGGAGGACCTGAGCAGTTCTTC
. TRBJ2-5 . TRBV5-1 CASSLGATAIQETQYF TGCGCCAGCAGCTTGGGGGCTACCGCCATTCAAGAGACCCAGTACTTC
. TRBJ1-6 . TRBV5-1 CASSLARSGESPLHF TGCGCCAGCAGCTTGGCCAGGTCCGGAGAGTCACCCCTCCACTTT
few TRBJ2-1 . TRBV5-1 CASSLVAGHNEQFF TGCGCCAGCAGCTTGGTGGCGGGACACAATGAGCAGTTCTTC
. TRBJ1-2 . TRBV19 CASSIYTAGANYGYTF TGTGCCAGTAGTATTTACACAGCTGGGGCTAACTATGGCTACACCTTC
. TRBJ1-1 . TRBV29-1 CSPEGPQGTEAFF TGCAGCCCTGAGGGGCCTCAAGGGACTGAAGCTTTCTTT
. TRBJ2-5 . TRBV2 CASQREETQYF TGTGCCAGCCAGCGGGAAGAGACCCAGTACTTC
. TRBJ1-6 . TRBV7-9 CASSLDPGSSYNSPLHF TGTGCCAGCAGCTTAGACCCAGGGAGCTCCTATAATTCACCCCTCCACTTT
. TRBJ2-1 TRBD2 TRBV5-1 CASSWGTSGSGGEQFF TGCGCCAGCAGCTGGGGGACTAGCGGGAGTGGGGGTGAGCAGTTCTTC
few TRBJ2-5 . TRBV20-1 CSAQQPGQETQYF TGCAGTGCTCAACAACCGGGGCAAGAGACCCAGTACTTC
few TRBJ2-3 TRBD1 TRBV29-1 CSVGSRDRGYGTDTQYF TGCAGCGTCGGGTCGAGGGACAGGGGATATGGCACAGATACGCAGTATTTT
. TRBJ1-1 . TRBV12-3/TRBV12-4 CASSLSTATEAFF TGTGCCAGCAGTTTAAGCACAGCCACTGAAGCTTTCTTT
. TRBJ1-4 TRBD1 TRBV5-1 CASSLGQGSEKLFF TGCGCCAGCAGCTTAGGACAGGGGAGCGAAAAACTGTTTTTT
. TRBJ2-5 . TRBV6-5 CASSRDYGSGLQRETQYF TGTGCCAGCAGCCGCGACTACGGCTCTGGATTACAAAGAGAGACCCAGTACTTC
. TRBJ2-5 . TRBV15 CATSRAGSETQYF TGTGCCACCAGCAGAGCAGGAAGTGAGACCCAGTACTTC
. TRBJ2-5 TRBD2 TRBV7-2 CASSLSAGVGQETQYF TGTGCCAGCAGCTTAAGTGCGGGAGTTGGTCAAGAGACCCAGTACTTC
. TRBJ1-5 . TRBV6-5 CASSPRTQGDSNQPQHF TGTGCCAGCAGTCCGCGAACTCAGGGAGATAGCAATCAGCCCCAGCATTTT